Below are 27 T cell receptor beta chains sequenced from a single sample in a study of T-cell memory formation after mild COVID-19. TCRdb reanalysed the 5' RACE reads using MiXCR and keeps one entry per CDR3 protein. The table lists nearly 250,000 distinct CDR3 sequences, approximately 15% of them singletons. Sequencing used PBMCs or a T cell subset sorted from them (not recorded which). These receptors were obtained from an adult woman who had mild COVID-19 (a few samples of this study predate the infection). Cell type and time point are not known.

This clonotype was found a few times. The rearrangement uses TRBV12-3 or TRBV12-4 and TRBJ1-1; D gene uncertain. V lost 5 bases and J lost 0, with 7 bases in between. The CDR3 consists of 13 residues. CDR3 region: CASSRKLNTEAFF. The CDR3 DNA sequence: TGTGCCAGCAGTCGGAAGTTGAACACTGAAGCTTTCTTT.

This chain uses TRBV27 with TRBJ2-5, with D possibly TRBD2 on 5 matching bases. V gave up 6 bases and J gave up 4 bases, with 21 bases separating them. This CDR3 spans 16 amino acids. Germline assignment: CDR1 MNHEY and CDR2 SMNVEV (reference sequence). CDR3 bases: TGTGCCAGCAGCCCCTCGGAGGTTCGGGGTAGAGAGACCCAGTACTTC. Its protein is CASSPSEVRGRETQYF.

The rearrangement links TRBV7-2 to TRBJ2-2; D unclear. Trimming took 6 bases from V and 2 from J, leaving 10 bases between them. Per the germline V gene, CDR1 is SGHTA and CDR2 is FQGNSA. The CDR3 runs 14 residues. The DNA of the CDR3 is TGTGCCAGCAGGCTACTCATCAACACCGGGGAGCTGTTTTTT. Amino acids: CASRLLINTGELFF.

The V and J genes are TRBV10-3 and TRBJ1-5, with TRBD1 as a possible D gene (5 bases). The germline V gene encodes CDR1 ENHRY and CDR2 SYGVKD. The CDR3 has 14 residues. V shed 10 bases and J shed 0 bases, with 13 bases lying between them. The CDR3 DNA sequence: TGTGCCACGGGGGGGAAAGATAGCAATCAGCCCCAGCATTTT. This sequence encodes CATGGKDSNQPQHF.

This clonotype turned up a few times. This chain joins TRBV7-9 and TRBJ1-6; unclear D gene. Trimming stripped 2 bases from V and 10 bases from J, with 9 bases between. CDR3 length equals 13 residues. CDR1 is SEHNR and CDR2 is FQNEAQ in the germline V gene (reference sequence). The CDR3 DNA is TGTGCCAGCAGCTTAAGCCCGCAATCACCCCTCCACTTT. Its translation is CASSLSPQSPLHF.

The chain employs TRBV5-1 and TRBJ2-5; a weak D match, TRBD1 (6 bases). The germline gives CDR1 SGHRS, CDR2 YFSETQ. Trimming took 5 bases from V and 4 from J, leaving 18 bases between them. The CDR3 has 15 residues. As DNA, the CDR3 is TGCGCCAGCAGGAGGGCAGGGGTTATACGAGAGACCCAGTACTTC. Amino acids: CASRRAGVIRETQYF.

This clonotype showed up just a few times. This sequence joins TRBV5-1 and TRBJ2-3; D is unresolved. There are 12 residues in the CDR3. The germline V gene has CDR1 SGHRS and CDR2 YFSETQ. Deletions cut 10 bases from V and 1 base from J, with 10 bases between. The CDR3 here is CAGWQCTDTQYF. CDR3 nucleotide sequence: TGCGCCGGGTGGCAGTGCACAGATACGCAGTATTTT.

The chain has TRBV7-9 and TRBJ2-3, with 7 bases that match TRBD1. The CDR3 covers 13 residues. V gave up 11 bases and J gave up 3 bases; unmatched junction bases: 8. The V gene's germline CDR1 is SEHNR and CDR2 FQNEAQ (reference sequence). The CDR3 loop is CAAQTGWTDTQYF. Written as DNA, the CDR3 is TGTGCCGCCCAGACAGGGTGGACAGATACGCAGTATTTT.

The sample holds a few counts of this clonotype. The rearrangement uses TRBV6-1 and TRBJ2-2; the D gene is possibly TRBD1 (5 bases). V lost 7 bases, J lost 4 bases, and 13 bases lay in between. Germline assignment: CDR1 MNHNS and CDR2 SASEGT. The CDR3 sequence is 14 residues long. The CDR3 protein is CASKGYRSTGELFF. The DNA for the CDR3 is TGTGCCAGCAAGGGGTACAGGTCCACCGGGGAGCTGTTTTTT.

In its sample, this clonotype was seen a few times. This rearrangement joins TRBV5-5 to TRBJ1-5; weak D call: TRBD1 (6 bases). Trimming shortened V by 6 bases and J by 3 bases, and 22 bases separated the two germline ends. This CDR3 spans 17 amino acids. Germline V lookup: CDR1 SGHKS, CDR2 YYEKEE (reference sequence). CDR3 bases: TGTGCCAGCATGTCTGATCTCGGCCAGGGGAACAATCAGCCCCAGCATTTT. This codes for CASMSDLGQGNNQPQHF.

The rearrangement uses TRBV29-1 and TRBJ2-3; 9 bases align to TRBD1. Trimming took 7 bases from V and 3 from J; bases not matched to a gene: 5. In germline, CDR1 is SQVTM, CDR2 ANQGSEA. The CDR3 runs 13 residues. CDR3 loop: CSAEGQGTDTQYF. CDR3 nucleotides: TGCAGCGCCGAGGGACAGGGAACAGATACGCAGTATTTT.

The chain carries TRBV19 and TRBJ1-1; 9 positions agree with TRBD1. The germline V gene has CDR1 LNHDA and CDR2 SQIVND (reference sequence). This CDR3 contains 15 residues. With 6 bases clipped from V and 0 bases from J, the junction kept 5 bases outside the gene matches. CDR3 bases: TGTGCCAGTAGGTGGGGGACAGGGCTGAACACTGAAGCTTTCTTT. It specifies CASRWGTGLNTEAFF.

In this sample, this clonotype turned up many times. V and J are TRBV7-2 and TRBJ2-2, with TRBD1 identical over 9 bases. The length of the CDR3 is 17 residues. Trimming at V came to 1 base and at J to 3 bases, leaving 6 bases not matched to a gene. Germline-derived CDR1 and CDR2 are SGHTA and FQGNSA. Here the CDR3 reads CASSLVDRGSYTGELFF. The CDR3 nucleotides are TGTGCCAGCAGCTTAGTGGACAGGGGATCCTACACCGGGGAGCTGTTTTTT.

The V call is TRBV5-1, the J call TRBJ2-5; D possibly corresponds to TRBD2 (5 bases). This CDR3 contains 14 residues. Germline V gene lookup returns CDR1 SGHRS and CDR2 YFSETQ. With 0 bases removed from V and 4 bases from J, the gap between germline ends came to 10 bases. CDR3 nucleotides: TGCGCCAGCAGCTTGGGGACTGACCGAGAGACCCAGTACTTC. Its protein product is CASSLGTDRETQYF.

V usage is TRBV19 and J usage is TRBJ1-1, with a weak D call TRBD1 (6 bases). The CDR3 contains 16 residues. Trimming removed 5 bases from V and 1 base from J, with 17 bases in between. The V gene's germline CDR1 is LNHDA and CDR2 SQIVND (reference sequence). The CDR3 DNA is TGTGCCAGTAGTCCACCTCTCGACAGGAGGAACACTGAAGCTTTCTTT. Translation gives CASSPPLDRRNTEAFF.

This clonotype has just a few counts. The V gene is TRBV12-3 or TRBV12-4, the J gene TRBJ1-6; 7 bases are a match to TRBD1. J gave up 14 bases and V 4 bases, and 14 bases lay outside the gene matches. The CDR3 spans 15 residues. The CDR3 is CASSYGDSQHGALHF. Here the CDR3 DNA reads TGTGCCAGCAGTTATGGGGACAGCCAACATGGAGCCCTCCACTTT.

A few counts support this clonotype. This sequence joins TRBV7-2 and TRBJ1-2; 7 bases map to TRBD1. Losses at the gene ends were 5 bases for V and 8 bases for J; bases not matched to a gene: 11. The CDR3 is made up of 14 amino acids. Germline values: CDR1 SGHTA, CDR2 FQGNSA. The CDR3 sequence is CASSPGTARVGYTF. For the CDR3, the DNA is TGTGCCAGCAGCCCCGGGACAGCGAGGGTGGGCTACACCTTC. Filled out from reference TRBV7-2 and TRBJ1-2, the complete variable domain reads GAGVSQSPSNKVTEKGKDVELRCDPISGHTALYWYRQSLGQGLEFLIYFQGNSAPDKSGLPSDRFSAERTGGSVSTLTIQRTQQEDSAVYLCASSPGTARVGYTFGSGTRLTVV.

There are a few counts of this clonotype. This chain connects TRBV20-1 to TRBJ1-1; D possibly corresponds to TRBD1 (6 bases). Germline CDR1 DFQATT, CDR2 SNEGSKA (reference sequence). This CDR3 spans 18 amino acids. Trimming shortened V by 0 bases and J by 6 bases, and 26 bases separated the two germline ends. The CDR3 bases are TGCAGTGCTAGAGATGGGGGGCAGGGGAGCCTACGGAGCGCTGAAGCTTTCTTT. Protein product: CSARDGGQGSLRSAEAFF.

This clonotype was seen only a few times. V is TRBV29-1 and J is TRBJ1-2, with no clear D. Trimming removed 4 bases from V and 1 base from J, with 4 bases in between. Looked up from germline, CDR1 is SQVTM and CDR2 is ANQGSEA. There are 11 residues in the CDR3. The chain's CDR3 is CSVVSNYGYTF. The CDR3, as DNA: TGCAGCGTTGTGAGTAACTATGGCTACACCTTC.

This rearrangement joins TRBV3-1 to TRBJ1-1; D is possibly TRBD1 (6 bases). The V gene's germline CDR1 is LGHDT and CDR2 YNNKEL (reference sequence). V lost 4 bases and J 5 bases, leaving 17 bases between the germline ends. The CDR3 is 15 residues long. In nucleotides, the CDR3 is TGTGCCAGCAGCCCGGGACAACCCCCTCGGACTGAAGCTTTCTTT. Translating it yields CASSPGQPPRTEAFF.

In its sample, this clonotype was seen a few times. This chain uses TRBV12-3 or TRBV12-4 with TRBJ1-1; D might be TRBD1 (5 bases). Trimming shortened V by 4 bases and J by 4 bases, and 13 bases separated the two germline ends. The CDR3 is 14 residues long. DNA of the CDR3: TGTGCCAGCAGTTCAAGGGGTGAGGCCACTGAAGCTTTCTTT. Amino acid sequence: CASSSRGEATEAFF.

A few counts support this clonotype. The gene calls are TRBV18 and TRBJ2-7, with D maybe TRBD2 (5 bases). The germline V gene has CDR1 KGHSH and CDR2 LQKENI. Trimming removed 3 bases at V and 3 bases at J, with 12 bases between. The length of the CDR3 is 14 residues. The DNA for the CDR3 is TGTGCCAGCTCACCGCCGGGAACTAGCTACGAGCAGTACTTC. Translation gives CASSPPGTSYEQYF.

The sample holds a few counts of this clonotype. The rearrangement links TRBV7-9 to TRBJ2-7; D remains ambiguous. CDR1 is SEHNR and CDR2 is FQNEAQ in the germline V gene (reference sequence). The CDR3 covers 14 residues. The V end was cut by 1 base, the J end by 0 bases, with 7 bases between. CDR3 bases: TGTGCCAGCAGCTTAGGGTGGGGCTCCTACGAGCAGTACTTC. As protein: CASSLGWGSYEQYF.

This clonotype was seen at least ten times. This chain uses TRBV18 with TRBJ2-5; D gene ambiguous. The V end was cut by 3 bases, the J end by 1 base, with 6 bases between. CDR1 is KGHSH, CDR2 LQKENI, per germline. The CDR3 sequence is 13 residues long. CDR3 residues: CASSPRRQETQYF. The CDR3 bases are TGTGCCAGCTCACCTCGCCGCCAAGAGACCCAGTACTTC.

The rearrangement links TRBV5-1 to TRBJ2-1, with D hard to call. Germline CDR1 reads SGHRS; CDR2 reads YFSETQ. The V end was cut by 0 bases, the J end by 7 bases, with 11 bases between. CDR3 length: 14 amino acids. In nucleotides, the CDR3 is TGCGCCAGCAGCTTGGCCTTCCACGGGAATGAGCAGTTCTTC. The encoded protein is CASSLAFHGNEQFF. Drawing the rest from reference TRBV5-1 and TRBJ2-1, the complete variable domain is KAGVTQTPRYLIKTRGQQVTLSCSPISGHRSVSWYQQTPGQGLQFLFEYFSETQRNKGNFPGRFSGRQFSNSRSEMNVSTLELGDSALYLCASSLAFHGNEQFFGPGTRLTVL.

Only a few counts were recorded for this clonotype. J is TRBJ1-5 and V is TRBV7-6; 8 positions agree with TRBD1. Unmatched junction bases numbered 4, after V lost 1 base and J lost 2 bases. The CDR3 has 16 residues. Germline CDR1 reads SGHVS; CDR2 reads FNYEAQ. Written as DNA, the CDR3 is TGTGCCAGCAGCTTAGTCGCAGGGGGCGGCAATCAGCCCCAGCATTTT. Translation gives CASSLVAGGGNQPQHF.

Ten or more counts support this clonotype. This chain joins TRBV5-1 and TRBJ2-7; 7 positions match TRBD2. Germline loops: CDR1 SGHRS, CDR2 YFSETQ. The CDR3 has 16 residues. Trimming took 4 bases from V and 4 from J; bases not matched to a gene: 14. The CDR3 nucleotides read TGCGCCAGCAGCCTTAACCCAGCGGGAAACGGATACGAGCAGTACTTC. This gives the protein CASSLNPAGNGYEQYF. Looking up the rest from reference TRBV5-1 and TRBJ2-7 gives the full variable domain: KAGVTQTPRYLIKTRGQQVTLSCSPISGHRSVSWYQQTPGQGLQFLFEYFSETQRNKGNFPGRFSGRQFSNSRSEMNVSTLELGDSALYLCASSLNPAGNGYEQYFGPGTRLTVT.